Below, 20 T cell receptor beta chains from the same sample are listed, as sequenced in a study of cytomegalovirus exposure and HLA in healthy donors. PCR used 60 Vbeta primers and 13 Jbeta primers. TCRdb's copy holds only in-frame clones and misses some; the assay was immunoSEQ multiplex PCR. The table has roughly 160,000 clones, approximately 79% seen once. Sample: PBMCs. Receptor source: a man between 60 and 75 years old in good health and CMV-seronegative.

This rearrangement joins TRBV11-2 to TRBJ1-1; weak D call: TRBD1 (5 bases). Trimming removed 0 bases at V and 3 bases at J, with 11 bases between. CDR3 length: 15 residues. Germline values: CDR1 SGHAT, CDR2 FQNNGV. This CDR3 is CASSLEGEGYTEAFF. The DNA for the CDR3 is TGTGCCAGCAGCTTAGAGGGGGAGGGTTACACTGAAGCTTTCTTT.

This clone was seen more than once but under ten times. This chain uses TRBV28 with TRBJ2-5; D not resolved. The germline V gene encodes CDR1 MDHEN and CDR2 SYDVKM. V was trimmed by 4 bases and J by 0 bases, leaving 6 bases between them. The CDR3 consists of 13 residues. The CDR3 nucleotides read TGTGCCAGCAGTTCAGGTTACCAAGAGACCCAGTACTTC. Protein: CASSSGYQETQYF.

The rearrangement links TRBV29-1 to TRBJ2-3, with 11 bases fitting TRBD1. CDR1 and CDR2 (germline): SQVTM, ANQGSEA. Germline trimming cut 3 bases from V and 4 bases from J; bases unmatched to any gene: 0. The CDR3 extends over 13 amino acids. The CDR3 spells CSVEGQGADTQYF. Here the CDR3 DNA reads TGCAGCGTTGAGGGACAGGGGGCAGATACGCAGTATTTT.

The chain recombines TRBV7-2 with TRBJ2-5, with TRBD2 identical over 11 bases. The CDR3 sequence is 12 residues long. Trimming removed 4 bases from V and 13 bases from J; junction bases left unmatched: 5. CDR1 is SGHTA and CDR2 is FQGNSA in the germline V gene. The DNA of the CDR3 is TGTGCCAGCAGCTCAATCGGGACTAGCGGGTACTTC. Residues: CASSSIGTSGYF.

The chain recombines TRBV6-1 with TRBJ1-1; 11 bases line up with TRBD1. Trimming removed 5 bases from V and 4 bases from J; junction bases left unmatched: 3. CDR3 length equals 14 residues. The germline V gene encodes CDR1 MNHNS and CDR2 SASEGT. The CDR3 DNA sequence: TGTGCCAGCAGTCCCGGACAGGGGGCCACTGAAGCTTTCTTT. This translates into CASSPGQGATEAFF.

This chain links TRBV5-5 with TRBJ2-3, with no clear D. CDR3 length equals 14 residues. Germline V gives CDR1 SGHKS, CDR2 YYEKEE (reference sequence). Deletions cut 0 bases from V and 2 bases from J, with 7 bases between. CDR3 amino acids: CASSLAVATDTQYF. The CDR3 DNA is TGTGCCAGCAGCTTGGCCGTAGCCACAGATACGCAGTATTTT.

The chain recombines TRBV28 with TRBJ1-4, with D possibly being TRBD1 (5 bases). Germline V lookup: CDR1 MDHEN, CDR2 SYDVKM. The CDR3 is 15 residues long. Between the trimmed V and J ends, which lost 7 bases and 3 bases, there was a span of 15 bases. CDR3 nucleotide sequence: TGTGCCAGCAATGGCGTGGCGACAGCTAATGAAAAACTGTTTTTT. This codes for CASNGVATANEKLFF.

The chain links TRBV5-1 to TRBJ2-3; perhaps TRBD2 as D (6 bases). Germline V CDR1 and CDR2: SGHRS, YFSETQ. This CDR3 region has 15 residues. Trimming left V 1 base short and J 1 base short, with 10 bases between. Here the CDR3 DNA reads TGCGCCAGCAGCTTGTCGGGGGAACGCACAGATACGCAGTATTTT. Translation gives CASSLSGERTDTQYF.

This chain links TRBV5-4 with TRBJ2-5; TRBD2 might be the D (6 bases). V lost 4 bases and J 2 bases, leaving 15 bases between the germline ends. The CDR3 sequence is 15 residues long. CDR1 is SGHNT and CDR2 is YYREEE in the germline V gene (reference sequence). This CDR3 is CASSREIAVQETQYF. CDR3 coding DNA: TGTGCCAGCAGCCGCGAAATAGCGGTACAAGAGACCCAGTACTTC.

This chain uses TRBV7-2 with TRBJ1-1, with D uncertain. Germline V lookup: CDR1 SGHTA, CDR2 FQGNSA. The length of the CDR3 is 15 residues. V dropped 5 bases and J dropped 4 bases, with 17 bases sitting between them. CDR3 coding DNA: TGTGCCAGCAGCCTTGGAGGGCAGGTGGGCACTGAAGCTTTCTTT. Translated, it gives CASSLGGQVGTEAFF.

The chain has TRBV19 and TRBJ2-5, with a weak D call TRBD2 (5 bases). CDR1 is LNHDA and CDR2 is SQIVND in the germline V gene (reference sequence). V lost 5 bases and J lost 4, with 20 bases in between. The CDR3 covers 16 residues. The DNA for the CDR3 is TGTGCCAGTAGTCCCGCCGGGCAGGCCGGGGTAGAGACCCAGTACTTC. Protein sequence: CASSPAGQAGVETQYF.

The CDR3 region is CASRPQGSGQPQHF. The CDR3 coding sequence is TGTGCCAGCAGACCACAGGGGTCAGGGCAGCCCCAGCATTTT. This chain links TRBV28 with TRBJ1-5, with 7 nucleotides matching TRBD1. The CDR3 is made up of 14 amino acids. Germline assignment: CDR1 MDHEN and CDR2 SYDVKM. V shed 6 bases and J 7 bases; nucleotides not matched to a gene: 9. Variable domain in full (rest from reference TRBV28 and TRBJ1-5): DVKVTQSSRYLVKRTGEKVFLECVQDMDHENMFWYRQDPGLGLRLIYFSYDVKMKEKGDIPEGYSVSREKKERFSLILESASTNQTSMYLCASRPQGSGQPQHFGDGTRLSIL.

The chain uses TRBV27 and TRBJ2-7, with D tentatively TRBD1 (6 bases). The CDR3 consists of 13 residues. CDR1 is MNHEY, CDR2 SMNVEV, per germline (reference sequence). The V gene lost 10 bases and the J gene lost 3 bases, with 16 bases spanning the gap. The CDR3 DNA reads as TGTGCCACCCGGACAGTCAGGGGCTACGAGCAGTACTTC. It codes for CATRTVRGYEQYF.

V usage is TRBV27 and J usage is TRBJ1-6, with TRBD1 matching over 8 bases. CDR1 and CDR2 from the germline V gene are MNHEY and SMNVEV (reference sequence). The CDR3 length is 15 residues. After removal of 6 bases from V and 3 bases from J, the junction contained 4 bases not matched to a gene. CDR3 DNA sequence: TGTGCCAGCAGACTTGACAGGGGCTATAATTCACCCCTCCACTTT. It encodes CASRLDRGYNSPLHF.

V and J are TRBV4-1 and TRBJ2-5; TRBD1 agrees at 7 bases. The end of the DNA is better explained by TRBJ2-7, so the J call may be wrong. The CDR3 has 15 amino acids. The germline CDR1 and CDR2 sequences are MGHRA and YSYEKL. CDR3 residues: CASSQSGQTSYEQYF. CDR3 DNA sequence: TGCGCCAGCAGCCAATCGGGACAGACTTCCTACGAGCAGTACTTC.

In its sample, this clone was seen once. The V call is TRBV27, the J call TRBJ1-6; 9 bases are a match to TRBD1. The CDR3 extends over 16 amino acids. Germline V lookup: CDR1 MNHEY, CDR2 SMNVEV (reference sequence). V dropped 6 bases and J dropped 1; count of bases not matched to a gene: 4. The CDR3 spells CASRIDRGSYNSPLHF. The DNA of the CDR3 is TGTGCCAGCAGAATTGACAGGGGGTCCTATAATTCACCCCTCCACTTT.

V usage is TRBV11-2 and J usage is TRBJ2-7; 9 bases line up with TRBD2. Trimming cost V 0 bases and J 3 bases; bases outside gene matches: 6. CDR1 SGHAT and CDR2 FQNNGV come from the germline V gene. CDR3 length: 16 amino acids. The CDR3 bases are TGTGCCAGCAGCTTAGAGGGGGCGGGAGGGATCTACGAGCAGTACTTC. Its protein product is CASSLEGAGGIYEQYF.

This clone was seen a single time. V gene TRBV2 combines with J gene TRBJ2-1, with 8 bases matching TRBD2. Germline trimming cut 9 bases from V and 6 bases from J; bases unmatched to any gene: 10. The CDR3 extends over 14 amino acids. CDR1 and CDR2 (germline): SNHLY, FYNNEI. This chain's CDR3 is CASSPTRGGNEQFF. CDR3 nucleotide sequence: TGTGCCAGTTCCCCGACCCGGGGGGGCAATGAGCAGTTCTTC.

This chain joins TRBV6-1 and TRBJ1-3, with D possibly being TRBD1 (5 bases). Trimming removed 1 base at V and 10 bases at J, with 17 bases between. There are 15 residues in the CDR3. Per germline, CDR1 MNHNS and CDR2 SASEGT. The CDR3, as DNA: TGTGCCAGCAGTGAAGGCCCAGGGCTAACAGTAACCATATATTTT. Protein product: CASSEGPGLTVTIYF.

This clone was counted once. The genes are TRBV19 and TRBJ1-5; D call uncertain. The germline V gene encodes CDR1 LNHDA and CDR2 SQIVND (reference sequence). V lost 7 bases and J lost 0, with 10 bases in between. This CDR3 contains 14 residues. CDR3 in DNA: TGTGCCAGTACCGGGGTGAATAGCAATCAGCCCCAGCATTTT. It encodes CASTGVNSNQPQHF.